The subject of this entry is one T cell receptor beta chain. Antigen specificity is unknown. Sequencing templates came from extracted RNA that was reverse transcribed into cDNA. Data came from immunoSEQ multiplex PCR; TCRdb stores just in-frame clones and leaves some out. The data show about 250,000 clones, around 64% seen once. Stated treatment: oral pan-JAK inhibitor, 5-10 mg twice daily. This specimen belongs to a study of CD8+ T cells in alopecia areata. The overall study: A 6-month off-drug phase came after tofacitinib, which had lasted 6 to 18 months. The study, taken as a whole, reports: One nonresponder leaves baseline CD8+ expansion's link to response uncertain. Scalp clonality dropped significantly under tofacitinib, as did expanded CD8+ top-100 clones.

Source: CD4+ T cells sorted from blood, taken around week 54, from a patient treated with tofacitinib. The TCR sequence derives from a human donor with alopecia areata.

The CDR3 is CASSLLANTEAFF. The DNA for the CDR3 is TGTGCCAGCAGCTTGTTAGCGAACACTGAAGCTTTCTTT. V is TRBV5-6 and J is TRBJ1-1; no definite D call. With 1 base removed from V and 1 base from J, the gap between germline ends came to 5 bases. CDR1 is SGHDT, CDR2 YYEEEE, per germline. There are 13 residues in the CDR3. Full variable domain (outside the CDR3, taken from reference TRBV5-6 and TRBJ1-1): DAGVTQSPTHLIKTRGQQVTLRCSPKSGHDTVSWYQQALGQGPQFIFQYYEEEERQRGNFPDRFSGHQFPNYSSELNVNALLLGDSALYLCASSLLANTEAFFGQGTRLTVV.